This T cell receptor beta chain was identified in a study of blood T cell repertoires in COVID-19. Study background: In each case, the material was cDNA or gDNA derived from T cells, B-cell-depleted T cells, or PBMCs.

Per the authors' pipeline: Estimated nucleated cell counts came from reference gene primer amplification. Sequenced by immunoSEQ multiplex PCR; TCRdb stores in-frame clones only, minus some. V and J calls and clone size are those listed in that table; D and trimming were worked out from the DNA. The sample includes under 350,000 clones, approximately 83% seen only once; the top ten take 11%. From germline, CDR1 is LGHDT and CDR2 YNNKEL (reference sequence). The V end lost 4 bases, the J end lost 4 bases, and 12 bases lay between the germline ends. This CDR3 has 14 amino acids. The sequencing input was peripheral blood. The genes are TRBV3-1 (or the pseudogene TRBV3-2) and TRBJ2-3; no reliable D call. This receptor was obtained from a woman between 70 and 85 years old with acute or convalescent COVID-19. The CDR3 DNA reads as TGTGCCAGCAGCCTCCTAGTGTCGGCAGATACGCAGTATTTT. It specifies CASSLLVSADTQYF.